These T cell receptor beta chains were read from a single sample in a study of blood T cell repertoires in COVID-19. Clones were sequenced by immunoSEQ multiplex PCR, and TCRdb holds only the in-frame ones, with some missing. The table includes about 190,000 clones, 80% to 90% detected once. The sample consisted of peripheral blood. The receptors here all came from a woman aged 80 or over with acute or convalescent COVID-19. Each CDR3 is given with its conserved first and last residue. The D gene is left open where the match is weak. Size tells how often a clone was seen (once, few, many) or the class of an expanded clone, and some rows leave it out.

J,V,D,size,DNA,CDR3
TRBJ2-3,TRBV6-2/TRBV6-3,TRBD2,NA,TGTGCCAGCAGTTCTGCTCTAGCGGGAGAAACGGATACGCAGTATTTT,CASSSALAGETDTQYF
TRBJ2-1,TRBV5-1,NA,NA,TGCGCCAGCAGCTCGGGGGTTCGGAGCTCCTACAATGAGCAGTTCTTC,CASSSGVRSSYNEQFF
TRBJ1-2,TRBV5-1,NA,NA,TGCGCCAGCAGCTTGAATGGGGAGACTAACTATGGCTACACCTTC,CASSLNGETNYGYTF
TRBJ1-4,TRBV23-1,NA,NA,TGCGCCAGCATGACAGTAGCTAATGAAAAACTGTTTTTT,CASMTVANEKLFF
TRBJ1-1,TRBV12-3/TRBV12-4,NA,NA,TGTGCCAGCAGCCATCTAAGAGAAGCTTTCTTT,CASSHLREAFF
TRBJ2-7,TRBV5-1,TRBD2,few,TGCGCCAGCAGTCCTGGACTAGCCCCGGACGAGCAGTACTTC,CASSPGLAPDEQYF
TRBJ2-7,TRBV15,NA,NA,TGTGCCACCAGCCGAACAGGGACGGCTTACGAGCAGTACTTC,CATSRTGTAYEQYF
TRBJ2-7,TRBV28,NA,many,TGTGCCAGCACCAAAAGGGGGTACGAGCAGTACTTC,CASTKRGYEQYF
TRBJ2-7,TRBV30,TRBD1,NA,TGTGCCTGGAGGCCCAGGGGGCGCGATTACGAGCAGTACTTC,CAWRPRGRDYEQYF
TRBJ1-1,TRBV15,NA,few,TGTGCCACCAGCAGAGATGGCCCCCTGAACACTGAAGCTTTCTTT,CATSRDGPLNTEAFF
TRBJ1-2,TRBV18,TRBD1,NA,TGTGCCAGCTCATACTACGAGGAGGGGGCTGGGGGCTACACCTTC,CASSYYEEGAGGYTF
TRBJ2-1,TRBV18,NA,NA,TGTGCCAGCTCAACAGGGTTCCCTTCCTACAATGAGCAGTTCTTC,CASSTGFPSYNEQFF
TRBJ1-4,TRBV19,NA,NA,TGTGCCAGCAAAAACTTCCCGACCGTGGCAGGGGAAAAACTGTTTTTT,CASKNFPTVAGEKLFF
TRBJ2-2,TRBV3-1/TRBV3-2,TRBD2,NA,TGTGCCAGCAGCCAAGAGCCAGCGGGAGAAATGTGGTCCGGGGAGCTGTTTTTT,CASSQEPAGEMWSGELFF
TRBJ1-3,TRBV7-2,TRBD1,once,TGTGCCAGCAGCTTAGCGCTTGCAGGGGGTGGCACCATATATTTT,CASSLALAGGGTIYF
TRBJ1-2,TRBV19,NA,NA,TGTGCCAGTCATGTACAGGGAATGGACTATGGCTACACCTTC,CASHVQGMDYGYTF
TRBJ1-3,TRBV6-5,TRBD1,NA,TGTGCCAGCAGTTACTCGAACAGGGGGTCTGGAAACACCATATATTTT,CASSYSNRGSGNTIYF
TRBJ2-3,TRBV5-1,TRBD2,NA,TGCGCCAGCAGCCAGAATCAAGCGGGAAACACAGATACGCAGTATTTT,CASSQNQAGNTDTQYF
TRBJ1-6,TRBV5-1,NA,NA,TGCGCCAGCAGGGAGGGAGGGAGCGGATTGTCACCCCTCCACTTT,CASREGGSGLSPLHF
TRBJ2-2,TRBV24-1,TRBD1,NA,TGTGCCACCAGTGGGCAGGGGACAGGGGGCCTCTCCGGGGAGCTGTTTTTT,CATSGQGTGGLSGELFF
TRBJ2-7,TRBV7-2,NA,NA,TGTGCCAGCCGGAAGGGTCAGGAGGGCGACGAGCAGTACTTC,CASRKGQEGDEQYF
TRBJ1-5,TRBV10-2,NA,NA,TGCGCCAGCAGTGAAGGAAGAGGGCAGGTCCGGAATCAGCCCCAGCATTTT,CASSEGRGQVRNQPQHF
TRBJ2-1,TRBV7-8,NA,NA,TGTGCCAGCAGCTTATTGTCGTCCAGCTCCTACAATGAGCAGTTCTTC,CASSLLSSSSYNEQFF
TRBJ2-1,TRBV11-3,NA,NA,TGTGCCAGCAGCAGCGACTCGGACAATGAGCAGTTCTTC,CASSSDSDNEQFF
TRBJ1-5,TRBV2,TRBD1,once,TGTGCCAGCAGTACAGGGGGCGCGGGGCCCCAGCATTTT,CASSTGGAGPQHF
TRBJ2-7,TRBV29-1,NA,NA,TGCAGCGTGGATCTCGGGACACCATACTACGAGCAGTACTTC,CSVDLGTPYYEQYF
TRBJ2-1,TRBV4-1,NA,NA,TGCGCCAGCAGCCAAGATCCCCTACTAGCACAAAAGCAGTTCTTC,CASSQDPLLAQKQFF
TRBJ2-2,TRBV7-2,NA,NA,TGTGCCAGCAGCCCCCTCGCGAACACCGGGGAGCTGTTTTTT,CASSPLANTGELFF
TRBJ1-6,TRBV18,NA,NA,TGTGCCAGCTCACCACTGCCTCCGACGGATGGGACACCTTCACCCCTCCACTTT,CASSPLPPTDGTPSPLHF
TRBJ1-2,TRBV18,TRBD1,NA,TGTGCCAGCTCACCGGGACAGCGTCTCTATGGCTACACCTTC,CASSPGQRLYGYTF
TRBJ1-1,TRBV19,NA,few,TGTGCCAGTAGTCCGAGGGGGGGTAACACTGAAGCTTTCTTT,CASSPRGGNTEAFF
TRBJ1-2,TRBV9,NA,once,TGTGCCAGCAGCGTAGGCGGCAGGGCTAACTATGGCTACACCTTC,CASSVGGRANYGYTF
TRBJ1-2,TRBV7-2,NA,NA,TGTGCCAGCAGCTTAGGGATCGACTCCTATGGCTACACCTTC,CASSLGIDSYGYTF
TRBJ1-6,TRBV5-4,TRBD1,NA,TGTGCCAGCAGCTTGACAGGGGGCTGGTCACCCCTCCACTTT,CASSLTGGWSPLHF
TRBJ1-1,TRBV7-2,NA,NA,TGTGCCAGCAGCTTAGAGATGAGCACTGAAGCTTTCTTT,CASSLEMSTEAFF
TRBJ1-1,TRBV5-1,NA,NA,TGCGCCAGCAGCCGGGACAAGAACACTGAAGCTTTCTTT,CASSRDKNTEAFF
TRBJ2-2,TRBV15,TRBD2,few,TGTGCCACCAGCGATGTCCTAGCGGGAGAGACCGGGGAGCTGTTTTTT,CATSDVLAGETGELFF
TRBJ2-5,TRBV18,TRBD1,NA,TGTGCCAGCTCACCTAGACAGGGTACGGAGACCCAGTACTTC,CASSPRQGTETQYF
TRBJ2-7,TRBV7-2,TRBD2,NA,TGTGCCAGCAGCTTATCAGGAGGACTAGGATACGAGCAGTACTTC,CASSLSGGLGYEQYF
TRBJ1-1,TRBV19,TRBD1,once,TGTGCCAGTAACCATCTGCAAAGTTGGGGACAGGGAGCTTTCTTT,CASNHLQSWGQGAFF
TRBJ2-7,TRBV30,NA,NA,TGTGCCTGGACGGGGACTTTCGGGACCTACGAGCAGTACTTC,CAWTGTFGTYEQYF
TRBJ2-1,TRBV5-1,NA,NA,TGCGCCAGCAGCTTGGAGGGGCGAGAATATAATGAGCAGTTCTTC,CASSLEGREYNEQFF
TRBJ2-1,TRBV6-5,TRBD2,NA,TGTGCCAGCAGAACGACTAGCGTCGACAATGAGCAGTTCTTC,CASRTTSVDNEQFF
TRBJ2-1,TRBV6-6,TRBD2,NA,TGTGCCAGCAGGCTAGCGGGAGGTGAGTTCTTC,CASRLAGGEFF
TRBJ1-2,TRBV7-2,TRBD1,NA,TGTGCCAGCAGCTTAGGGACAGGGAACTATGGCTACACCTTC,CASSLGTGNYGYTF
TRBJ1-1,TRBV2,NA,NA,TGTGCCAGCAAAAACTTTCAGAACACTGAAGCTTTCTTT,CASKNFQNTEAFF
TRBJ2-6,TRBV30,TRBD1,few,TGTGCCTGGAGTCCCGGACAGGGGGGGAGCTCTGGGGCCAACGTCCTGACTTTC,CAWSPGQGGSSGANVLTF
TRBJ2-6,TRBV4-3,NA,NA,TGCGCCAGCAGCCAAGATTTAATCGAGGAGATAAACTCTGGGGCCAACGTCCTGACTTTC,CASSQDLIEEINSGANVLTF
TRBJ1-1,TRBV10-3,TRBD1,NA,TGTGCCATCAGTGACGCCGGGACAGGGAGAACTGAAGCTTTCTTT,CAISDAGTGRTEAFF
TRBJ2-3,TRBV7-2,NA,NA,TGTGCCAGCAGCTTATCCGGTATGAGCACAGATACGCAGTATTTT,CASSLSGMSTDTQYF